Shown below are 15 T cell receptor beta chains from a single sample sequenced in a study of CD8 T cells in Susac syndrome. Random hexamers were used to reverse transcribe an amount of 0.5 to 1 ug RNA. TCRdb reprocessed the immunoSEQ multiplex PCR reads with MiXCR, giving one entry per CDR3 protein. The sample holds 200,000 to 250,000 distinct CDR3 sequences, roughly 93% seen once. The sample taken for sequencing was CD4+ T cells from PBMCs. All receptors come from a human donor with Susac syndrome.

In DNA, the CDR3 is TGTGCCAGCAGCTTAACGGATGGGGGGGCTCGGACCGGGGAGCTGTTTTTT. Translated: CASSLTDGGARTGELFF. V and J are TRBV7-3 and TRBJ2-2, with D possibly being TRBD2 (7 bases). CDR1 and CDR2 (germline): SGHTA, FQGTGA. The CDR3 is made up of 17 amino acids. Trimming cost V 0 bases and J 5 bases, with 16 bases left between them.

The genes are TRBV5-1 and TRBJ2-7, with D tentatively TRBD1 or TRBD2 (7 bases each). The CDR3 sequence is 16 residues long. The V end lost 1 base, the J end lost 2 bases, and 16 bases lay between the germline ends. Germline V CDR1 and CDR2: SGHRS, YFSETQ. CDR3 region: CASSLQGGQLAYEQYF. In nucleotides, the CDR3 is TGCGCCAGCAGCTTGCAGGGGGGGCAGCTAGCCTACGAGCAGTACTTC.

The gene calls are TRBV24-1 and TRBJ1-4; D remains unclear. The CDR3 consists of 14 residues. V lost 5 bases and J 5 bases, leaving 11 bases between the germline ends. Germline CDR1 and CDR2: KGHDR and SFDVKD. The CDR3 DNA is TGTGCCACCAGTGGGCCAGGTGGGAATGAAAAACTGTTTTTT. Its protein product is CATSGPGGNEKLFF.

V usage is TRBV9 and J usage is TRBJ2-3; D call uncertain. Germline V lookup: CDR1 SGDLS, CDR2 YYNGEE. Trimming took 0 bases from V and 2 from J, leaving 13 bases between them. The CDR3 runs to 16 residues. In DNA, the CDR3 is TGTGCCAGCAGCGTAGAACTCCAACCAAACACAGATACGCAGTATTTT. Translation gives CASSVELQPNTDTQYF.

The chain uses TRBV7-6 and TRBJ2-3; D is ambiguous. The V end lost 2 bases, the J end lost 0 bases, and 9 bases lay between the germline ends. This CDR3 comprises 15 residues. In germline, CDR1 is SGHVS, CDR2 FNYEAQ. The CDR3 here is CASSLSDGSTDTQYF. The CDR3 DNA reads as TGTGCCAGCAGCTTAAGTGACGGGAGCACAGATACGCAGTATTTT.

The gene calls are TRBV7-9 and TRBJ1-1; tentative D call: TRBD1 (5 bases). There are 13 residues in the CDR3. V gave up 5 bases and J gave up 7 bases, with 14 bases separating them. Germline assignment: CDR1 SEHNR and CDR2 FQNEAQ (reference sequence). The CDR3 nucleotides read TGTGCCAGCAGCGCGACCGGGGCACTTGAAGCTTTCTTT. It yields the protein CASSATGALEAFF.

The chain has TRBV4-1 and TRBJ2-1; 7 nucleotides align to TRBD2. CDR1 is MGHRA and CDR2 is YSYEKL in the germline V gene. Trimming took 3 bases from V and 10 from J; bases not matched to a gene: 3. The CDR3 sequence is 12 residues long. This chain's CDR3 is CASSQGGSEQFF. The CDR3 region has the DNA TGCGCCAGCAGCCAGGGAGGGAGCGAGCAGTTCTTC.

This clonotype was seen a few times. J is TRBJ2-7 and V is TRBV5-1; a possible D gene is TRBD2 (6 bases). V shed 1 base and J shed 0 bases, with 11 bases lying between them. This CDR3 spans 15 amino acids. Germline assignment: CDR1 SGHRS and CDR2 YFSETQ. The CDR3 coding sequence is TGCGCCAGCAGCTTGACTAGCCAACCCTCCTACGAGCAGTACTTC. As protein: CASSLTSQPSYEQYF.

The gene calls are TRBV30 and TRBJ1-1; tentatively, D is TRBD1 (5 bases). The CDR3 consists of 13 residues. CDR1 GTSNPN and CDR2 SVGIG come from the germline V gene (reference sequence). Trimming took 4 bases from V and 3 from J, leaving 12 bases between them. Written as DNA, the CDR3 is TGTGCCTGGAACCCCGGGGGGGACACTGAAGCTTTCTTT. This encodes CAWNPGGDTEAFF.

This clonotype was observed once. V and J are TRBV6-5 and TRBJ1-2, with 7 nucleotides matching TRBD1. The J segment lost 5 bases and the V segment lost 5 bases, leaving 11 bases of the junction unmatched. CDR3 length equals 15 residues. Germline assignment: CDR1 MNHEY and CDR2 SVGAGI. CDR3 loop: CASSPGRRGLYGYTF. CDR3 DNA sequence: TGTGCCAGCAGTCCCGGTAGGAGGGGGCTTTATGGCTACACCTTC.

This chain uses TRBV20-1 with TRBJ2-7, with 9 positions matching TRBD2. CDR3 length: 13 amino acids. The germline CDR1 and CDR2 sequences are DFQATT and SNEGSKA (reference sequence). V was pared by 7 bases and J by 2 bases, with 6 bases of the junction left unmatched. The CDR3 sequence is CSVERGDTYEQYF. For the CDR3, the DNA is TGCAGTGTTGAGCGGGGGGACACCTACGAGCAGTACTTC.

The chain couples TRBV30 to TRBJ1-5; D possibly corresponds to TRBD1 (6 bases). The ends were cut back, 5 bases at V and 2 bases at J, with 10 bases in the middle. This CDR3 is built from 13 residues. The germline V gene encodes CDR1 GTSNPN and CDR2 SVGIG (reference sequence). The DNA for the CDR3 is TGTGCCTGGGGGGGGCGCGGCAATCAGCCCCAGCATTTT. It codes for CAWGGRGNQPQHF.

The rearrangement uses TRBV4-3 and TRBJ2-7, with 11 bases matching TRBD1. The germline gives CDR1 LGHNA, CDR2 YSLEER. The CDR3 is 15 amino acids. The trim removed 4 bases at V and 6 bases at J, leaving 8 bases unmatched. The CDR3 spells CASSRQPGQGGEQYF. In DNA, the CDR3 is TGCGCCAGCAGCCGCCAACCGGGACAGGGGGGCGAGCAGTACTTC.

As DNA, the CDR3 is TGTGCCAGCAGCTTGATACTTAACACTGAAGCTTTCTTT. It codes for CASSLILNTEAFF. The V call is TRBV5-5, the J call TRBJ1-1; D gene uncertain. In germline, CDR1 is SGHKS, CDR2 YYEKEE (reference sequence). The V gene lost 1 base and the J gene lost 2 bases, with 6 bases spanning the gap. CDR3 length: 13 residues.

CDR3 coding DNA: TGTGCCAGCAGCGTAGGTTCCGTCTTCTACGAGCAGTACTTC. As protein: CASSVGSVFYEQYF. The chain combines TRBV9 with TRBJ2-7; D not resolved. The CDR3 runs 14 residues. From germline, CDR1 is SGDLS and CDR2 YYNGEE. V lost 0 bases to trimming and J lost 3 bases, with 10 bases between them.